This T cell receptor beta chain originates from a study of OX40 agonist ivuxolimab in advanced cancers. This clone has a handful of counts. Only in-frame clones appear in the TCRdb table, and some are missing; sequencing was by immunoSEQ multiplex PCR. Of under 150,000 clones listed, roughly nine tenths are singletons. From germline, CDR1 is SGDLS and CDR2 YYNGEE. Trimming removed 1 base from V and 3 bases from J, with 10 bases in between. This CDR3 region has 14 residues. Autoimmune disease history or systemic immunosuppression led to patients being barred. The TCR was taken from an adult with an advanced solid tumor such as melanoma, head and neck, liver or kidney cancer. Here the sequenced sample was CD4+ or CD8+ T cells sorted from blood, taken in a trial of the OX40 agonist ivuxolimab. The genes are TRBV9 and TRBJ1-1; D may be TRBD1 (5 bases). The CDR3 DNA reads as TGTGCCAGCAGCGTACTAAGCAGGGACACTGAAGCTTTCTTT. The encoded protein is CASSVLSRDTEAFF. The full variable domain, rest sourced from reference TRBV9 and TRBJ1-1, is DSGVTQTPKHLITATGQRVTLRCSPRSGDLSVYWYQQSLDQGLQFLIQYYNGEERAKGNILERFSAQQFPDLHSELNLSSLELGDSALYFCASSVLSRDTEAFFGQGTRLTVV.